This entry lists 8 T cell receptor beta chains sequenced from one sample in a study of CD8 T cells in ankylosing spondylitis. TCRdb ran MiXCR on the 5' RACE reads and lists one entry per CDR3 protein. The data show roughly 170,000 distinct CDR3 sequences, approximately 9% seen once. The sequencing sample was made of blood, either unsorted or a sorted T cell fraction (not recorded which). These receptors were obtained from a female donor with ankylosing spondylitis or in good health (not recorded which).

Here the CDR3 reads CSARPQGDEQFF. CDR3 coding DNA: TGCAGTGCTAGACCCCAGGGCGATGAGCAGTTCTTC. This chain uses TRBV20-1 with TRBJ2-1; possibly TRBD1 for D (5 bases). Looked up from germline, CDR1 is DFQATT and CDR2 is SNEGSKA (reference sequence). Trimming cost V 2 bases and J 8 bases, with 10 bases left between them. This CDR3 has 12 amino acids.

This clonotype was picked up many times. The chain carries TRBV9 and TRBJ2-2, with D unclear. Germline CDR1 SGDLS, CDR2 YYNGEE. V was cut by 4 bases and J by 5 bases, with 15 bases left in between. The CDR3 sequence is 15 residues long. The CDR3 loop is CASSRRGVGTGELFF. The CDR3 coding sequence is TGTGCCAGCAGCAGACGCGGTGTGGGTACCGGGGAGCTGTTTTTT.

The chain couples TRBV12-3 or TRBV12-4 to TRBJ2-5; D is ambiguous. The CDR3 has 13 residues. Between the trimmed V and J ends, which lost 7 bases and 1 base, there was a span of 10 bases. CDR3 region: CASTPAVQETQYF. CDR3 DNA: TGTGCCAGCACCCCCGCGGTCCAAGAGACCCAGTACTTC.

This chain connects TRBV7-9 to TRBJ2-1; 8 nucleotides match TRBD2. This CDR3 comprises 12 residues. Germline trimming cut 11 bases from V and 7 bases from J; bases unmatched to any gene: 7. Germline V CDR1 and CDR2: SEHNR, FQNEAQ (reference sequence). The CDR3 DNA sequence: TGTGCCTCCGGACGGGAGGGTAATGAGCAGTTCTTC. This gives the protein CASGREGNEQFF.

In this sample, this clonotype turned up a few times. The genes are TRBV24-1 and TRBJ2-1; 9 bases are shared with TRBD1. This CDR3 region has 16 residues. Trimming at V came to 0 bases and at J to 3 bases, leaving 2 bases not matched to a gene. CDR1 is KGHDR and CDR2 is SFDVKD in the germline V gene. CDR3 region: CATSDLRDRDYNEQFF. In DNA form, the CDR3 reads TGTGCCACCAGTGATTTGCGGGACAGGGACTACAATGAGCAGTTCTTC.

V is TRBV4-3 and J is TRBJ1-1; D is unclear. V gave up 1 base and J gave up 0 bases, with 9 bases separating them. The CDR3 has 15 residues. CDR1 and CDR2 from the germline V gene are LGHNA and YSLEER. CDR3 sequence (DNA): TGCGCCAGCAGCCAAGGCCCCGTTATGAACACTGAAGCTTTCTTT. It yields the protein CASSQGPVMNTEAFF.

CDR3 sequence: CASSYWASGANTGELFF. CDR3 in DNA: TGCGCCAGCAGCTACTGGGCTAGCGGAGCGAACACCGGGGAGCTGTTTTTT. V and J are TRBV5-1 and TRBJ2-2, with 7 bases lining up with TRBD2. Germline assignment: CDR1 SGHRS and CDR2 YFSETQ. The V gene end was trimmed by 3 bases and the J gene end by 0 bases; junction bases not matched to a gene: 8. This CDR3 contains 17 residues.

V is TRBV4-1 and J is TRBJ2-1; the match to TRBD2 covers 9 bases. After removal of 6 bases from V and 7 bases from J, the junction contained 10 bases not matched to a gene. In germline, CDR1 is MGHRA, CDR2 YSYEKL. This CDR3 comprises 15 residues. CDR3 bases: TGCGCCAGCAGTCCAGTCACTAGCGGGCTAAATGAGCAGTTCTTC. As protein: CASSPVTSGLNEQFF.